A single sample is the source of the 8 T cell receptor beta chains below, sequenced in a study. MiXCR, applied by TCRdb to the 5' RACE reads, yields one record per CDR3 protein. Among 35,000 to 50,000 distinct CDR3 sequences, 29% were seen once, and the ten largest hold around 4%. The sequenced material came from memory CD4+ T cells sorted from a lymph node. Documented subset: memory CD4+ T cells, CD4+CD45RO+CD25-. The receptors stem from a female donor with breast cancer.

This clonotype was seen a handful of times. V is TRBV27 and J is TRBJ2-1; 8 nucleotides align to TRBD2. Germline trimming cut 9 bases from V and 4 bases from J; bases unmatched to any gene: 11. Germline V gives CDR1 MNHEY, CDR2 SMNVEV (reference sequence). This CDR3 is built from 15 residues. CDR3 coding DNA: TGTGCCAGTGGCCAAAGCGGGAGTACGTACAATGAGCAGTTCTTC. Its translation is CASGQSGSTYNEQFF.

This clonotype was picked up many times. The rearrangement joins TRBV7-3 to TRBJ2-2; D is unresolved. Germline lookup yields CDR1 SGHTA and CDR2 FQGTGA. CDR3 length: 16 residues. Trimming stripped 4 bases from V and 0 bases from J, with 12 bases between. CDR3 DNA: TGTGCCAGCAGCTCTAATGCTCCCTCGAACACCGGGGAGCTGTTTTTT. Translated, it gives CASSSNAPSNTGELFF.

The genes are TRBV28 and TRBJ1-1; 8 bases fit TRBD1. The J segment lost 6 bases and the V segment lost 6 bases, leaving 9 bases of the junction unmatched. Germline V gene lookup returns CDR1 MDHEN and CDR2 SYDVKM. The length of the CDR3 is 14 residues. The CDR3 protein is CASRPGQARSEAFF. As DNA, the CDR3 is TGTGCCAGCAGACCGGGACAGGCGAGATCTGAAGCTTTCTTT.

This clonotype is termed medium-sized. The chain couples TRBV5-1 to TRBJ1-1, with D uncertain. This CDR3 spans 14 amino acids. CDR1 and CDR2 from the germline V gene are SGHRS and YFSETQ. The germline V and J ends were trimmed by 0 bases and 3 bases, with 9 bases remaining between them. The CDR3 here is CASSLDIMDTEAFF. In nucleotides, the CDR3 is TGCGCCAGCAGCTTGGACATAATGGACACTGAAGCTTTCTTT. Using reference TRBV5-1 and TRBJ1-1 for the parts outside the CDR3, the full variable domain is KAGVTQTPRYLIKTRGQQVTLSCSPISGHRSVSWYQQTPGQGLQFLFEYFSETQRNKGNFPGRFSGRQFSNSRSEMNVSTLELGDSALYLCASSLDIMDTEAFFGQGTRLTVV.

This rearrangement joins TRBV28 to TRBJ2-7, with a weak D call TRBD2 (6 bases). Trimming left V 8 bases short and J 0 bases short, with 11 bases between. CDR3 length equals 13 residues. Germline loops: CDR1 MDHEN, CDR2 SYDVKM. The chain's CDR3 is CASGSGVSYEQYF. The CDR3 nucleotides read TGTGCCAGCGGGTCGGGGGTCTCCTACGAGCAGTACTTC.

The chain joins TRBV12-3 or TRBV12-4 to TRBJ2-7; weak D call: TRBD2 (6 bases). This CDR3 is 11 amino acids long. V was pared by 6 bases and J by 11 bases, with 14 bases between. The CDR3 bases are TGTGCCAGCAGCCCTGGGACTGAGAAGTACTTC. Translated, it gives CASSPGTEKYF.

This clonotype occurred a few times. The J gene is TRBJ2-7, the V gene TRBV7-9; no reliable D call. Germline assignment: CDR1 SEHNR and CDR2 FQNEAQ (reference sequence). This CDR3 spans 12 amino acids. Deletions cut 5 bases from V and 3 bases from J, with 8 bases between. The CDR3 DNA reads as TGTGCCAGCAGCCCCGGGCTCTACGAGCAGTACTTC. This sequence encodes CASSPGLYEQYF.

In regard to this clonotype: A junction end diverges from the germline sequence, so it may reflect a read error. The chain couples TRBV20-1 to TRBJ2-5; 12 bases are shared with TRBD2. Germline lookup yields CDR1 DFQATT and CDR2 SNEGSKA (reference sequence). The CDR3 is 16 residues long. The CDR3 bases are TGCAATGCTAGAGTTTGGACTAGCGGGATTCAAGAGACCCAGTACTTC. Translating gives CNARVWTSGIQETQYF.